Shown below are 30 T cell receptor beta chains from a single sample sequenced in a study of T cell responses to AZD1222 COVID-19 vaccine. Method: immunoSEQ multiplex PCR; TCRdb's copy keeps in-frame clones and lacks some. The table records some 170,000 clones, 70% to 90% of them present only once. Sequencing was performed on peripheral blood, taken on day 0 of AZD1222 vaccination. These receptors originate from an adult in good health.

The chain links TRBV3-1 (or the pseudogene TRBV3-2) to TRBJ2-1; D is possibly TRBD1 or TRBD2 (6 bases each). CDR1 and CDR2 (germline): LGHDT, YNNKEL (reference sequence). The V end lost 4 bases, the J end lost 8 bases, and 12 bases lay between the germline ends. This CDR3 comprises 13 residues. CDR3 sequence: CASSLRGGDEQFF. The CDR3 bases are TGTGCCAGCAGCCTCAGGGGAGGTGATGAGCAGTTCTTC.

The rearrangement links TRBV25-1 to TRBJ1-4, with D possibly being TRBD1 (6 bases). The V gene's germline CDR1 is MGHDK and CDR2 SYGVNS. The CDR3 totals 14 residues. V lost 7 bases to trimming and J lost 8 bases, with 17 bases between them. CDR3 loop: CASTPGAGREKLFF. In nucleotides, the CDR3 is TGTGCCAGCACCCCGGGGGCAGGGCGGGAAAAACTGTTTTTT.

The V and J genes are TRBV10-2 and TRBJ1-6, with 9 bases identical to TRBD1. Germline lookup yields CDR1 WSHSY and CDR2 SAAADI. V shed 6 bases, J shed 9 bases, and the junction held 3 bases outside the gene matches. This CDR3 region has 13 residues. The CDR3 nucleotides read TGCGCCAGCAGGGACAGGGGAAGTTCACCCCTCCACTTT. This gives the protein CASRDRGSSPLHF.

The chain joins TRBV6-5 to TRBJ2-5; 8 nucleotides line up with TRBD1. This CDR3 region has 13 residues. Unmatched junction bases numbered 2, after V lost 6 bases and J lost 2 bases. The germline CDR1 and CDR2 sequences are MNHEY and SVGAGI. CDR3 DNA sequence: TGTGCCAGCAGATACAGGGGGCAAGAGACCCAGTACTTC. Translation gives CASRYRGQETQYF.

V usage is TRBV7-8 and J usage is TRBJ1-2, with 10 nucleotides matching TRBD1. Germline V gene sequence: CDR1 SGHVS, CDR2 FQNEAQ. The CDR3 is made up of 14 amino acids. Losses at the gene ends were 5 bases for V and 8 bases for J; bases not matched to a gene: 8. For the CDR3, the DNA is TGTGCCAGCAGCGGCGGACAGGGGGAGGGAGGCTACACCTTC. Amino acids: CASSGGQGEGGYTF.

The chain employs TRBV5-1 and TRBJ2-3; 9 nucleotides line up with TRBD1. The CDR3 totals 15 residues. V lost 5 bases and J lost 4; bases outside the gene matches: 8. Germline V gene data show CDR1 as SGHRS and CDR2 as YFSETQ. CDR3 DNA sequence: TGCGCCAGCAGTTACCGGGACAGGGCCGCAGATACGCAGTATTTT. It codes for CASSYRDRAADTQYF.

This clone appeared once. The genes are TRBV28 and TRBJ1-1; possibly TRBD1 for D (6 bases). The length of the CDR3 is 14 residues. The ends were cut back, 5 bases at V and 4 bases at J, with 14 bases in the middle. Germline V gene sequence: CDR1 MDHEN, CDR2 SYDVKM. CDR3 in DNA: TGTGCCAGCAGTGTCGGGGGCTTTATCACTGAAGCTTTCTTT. Protein sequence: CASSVGGFITEAFF.

The rearrangement links TRBV10-3 to TRBJ1-1; D not resolved. Germline V gene sequence: CDR1 ENHRY, CDR2 SYGVKD. The CDR3 has 14 amino acids. V lost 6 bases to trimming and J lost 0 bases, with 11 bases between them. CDR3 region: CAISDGGLNTEAFF. As DNA, the CDR3 is TGTGCCATCAGCGACGGCGGATTGAACACTGAAGCTTTCTTT.

The chain combines TRBV28 with TRBJ2-7; TRBD1 matches at 7 bases. The CDR3 is made up of 13 amino acids. Germline assignment: CDR1 MDHEN and CDR2 SYDVKM. Unmatched junction bases numbered 3, after V lost 5 bases and J lost 2 bases. CDR3: CASSTGATYEQYV. CDR3 nucleotides: TGTGCCAGCAGTACAGGGGCCACCTACGAGCAGTACGTC.

The chain uses TRBV30 and TRBJ1-6, with TRBD1 identical over 9 bases. CDR3 length: 14 residues. After removal of 7 bases from V and 9 bases from J, the junction contained 10 bases not matched to a gene. The germline gives CDR1 GTSNPN, CDR2 SVGIG (reference sequence). Here the CDR3 DNA reads TGTGCCTATACCGGGACAGGGCTGGGTTCACCCCTCCACTTT. The encoded protein is CAYTGTGLGSPLHF.

This clone appeared a single time. This chain uses TRBV29-1 with TRBJ1-4; maybe TRBD1 (5 bases). Trimming cost V 5 bases and J 7 bases, with 17 bases left between them. CDR3 size: 14 residues. Germline loops: CDR1 SQVTM, CDR2 ANQGSEA. The CDR3 is CSVPQSRGCEKLFF. As DNA, the CDR3 is TGCAGCGTTCCTCAGAGTCGGGGCTGTGAAAAACTGTTTTTT.

The chain carries TRBV18 and TRBJ1-1, with 8 bases fitting TRBD1. J gave up 4 bases and V 3 bases, and 10 bases lay outside the gene matches. The CDR3 runs to 16 residues. Germline CDR1 KGHSH, CDR2 LQKENI. This CDR3 reads CASSPPATGVRTEAFF. The CDR3 nucleotides are TGTGCCAGCTCACCTCCGGCGACAGGGGTTCGCACTGAAGCTTTCTTT.

V and J are TRBV19 and TRBJ1-3; D unresolved. The CDR3 length is 11 residues. Germline V CDR1 and CDR2: LNHDA, SQIVND (reference sequence). With 6 bases removed from V and 7 bases from J, the gap between germline ends came to 7 bases. In DNA, the CDR3 is TGTGCCAGTAGCTCGGCGAACACCATATATTTT. Translated, it gives CASSSANTIYF.

This chain joins TRBV14 and TRBJ1-1; unclear D gene. Germline CDR1 is SGHDN and CDR2 is FVKESK. The CDR3 spans 13 residues. V was clipped by 5 bases and J by 6 bases, with 13 bases between them. In nucleotides, the CDR3 is TGTGCCAGCAGCGCGGAGGTTGGACCTGAAGCTTTCTTT. It is translated as CASSAEVGPEAFF.

V and J are TRBV6-1 and TRBJ1-2, with TRBD1 as a possible D gene (6 bases). This CDR3 has 14 amino acids. Deletions cut 0 bases from V and 10 bases from J, with 15 bases between. The germline V gene encodes CDR1 MNHNS and CDR2 SASEGT. DNA for the CDR3: TGTGCCAGCAGTGAAGCGGACAGTGATGGTGACTACACCTTC. Amino acid sequence: CASSEADSDGDYTF.

The J gene is TRBJ2-1, the V gene TRBV19; 8 bases agree with TRBD1. The ends lost 5 bases at V and 9 bases at J; junction bases unmatched: 18. The CDR3 runs 17 residues. Germline-derived CDR1 and CDR2 are LNHDA and SQIVND (reference sequence). This CDR3 is CASSHPSGTGKGGEQFF. The CDR3 DNA is TGTGCCAGTAGTCACCCATCCGGGACAGGTAAGGGAGGTGAGCAGTTCTTC.

The rearrangement uses TRBV27 and TRBJ2-7; 8 positions match TRBD1. Trimming removed 4 bases from V and 4 bases from J; junction bases left unmatched: 6. CDR1 is MNHEY and CDR2 is SMNVEV in the germline V gene (reference sequence). The CDR3 has 14 residues. The DNA for the CDR3 is TGTGCCAGCAGTTCGACAGGGGAAGAGTACGAGCAGTACTTC. This codes for CASSSTGEEYEQYF.

J is TRBJ2-4 and V is TRBV24-1; unclear D gene. CDR1 is KGHDR and CDR2 is SFDVKD in the germline V gene. The CDR3 totals 15 residues. Trimming took off 3 bases at V and 0 bases at J, with 8 bases between the two ends. CDR3 DNA: TGTGCCACCAGTGATGGAAGTTTAGCCAAAAACATTCAGTACTTC. Translating it yields CATSDGSLAKNIQYF.

The J gene is TRBJ2-1, the V gene TRBV5-4; D gene ambiguous. CDR1 is SGHNT and CDR2 is YYREEE in the germline V gene (reference sequence). The CDR3 sequence is 16 residues long. The ends were cut back, 0 bases at V and 2 bases at J, with 12 bases in the middle. The CDR3 nucleotides read TGTGCCAGCAGCTTGGGGGCACCAATCACCTACAATGAGCAGTTCTTC. It yields the protein CASSLGAPITYNEQFF.

V usage is TRBV28 and J usage is TRBJ2-2, with a possible D match to TRBD2 (6 bases). The CDR3 is 16 amino acids. V lost 4 bases to trimming and J lost 6 bases, with 18 bases between them. CDR1 and CDR2 from the germline V gene are MDHEN and SYDVKM. Here the CDR3 DNA reads TGTGCCAGCAGTTCGCCCTCCGGGACTCCCCCCGGGGAGCTGTTTTTT. Amino acids: CASSSPSGTPPGELFF.

CDR3 sequence: CASRVKPNSPLHF. CDR3 nucleotides: TGTGCCAGCAGGGTGAAGCCTAATTCACCCCTCCACTTT. The V call is TRBV27, the J call TRBJ1-6; D is uncertain. The CDR3 runs 13 residues. The germline V and J ends were trimmed by 6 bases and 6 bases, with 9 bases remaining between them. Germline V CDR1 and CDR2: MNHEY, SMNVEV (reference sequence).

The chain employs TRBV7-9 and TRBJ1-4; a weak D match, TRBD1 (5 bases). V was trimmed by 1 base and J by 1 base, leaving 13 bases between them. CDR3 length: 17 amino acids. In germline, CDR1 is SEHNR, CDR2 FQNEAQ (reference sequence). CDR3 residues: CASSLGWGRQTNEKLFF. The CDR3 nucleotides read TGTGCCAGCAGCTTAGGGTGGGGGAGACAAACTAATGAAAAACTGTTTTTT.

This chain joins TRBV19 and TRBJ1-4, with no clear D. V lost 7 bases, J lost 5 bases, and 14 bases lay in between. CDR3 length: 14 residues. The germline V gene has CDR1 LNHDA and CDR2 SQIVND (reference sequence). The CDR3 here is CASTGPLPNEKLFF. The CDR3 coding sequence is TGTGCCAGTACCGGTCCCCTTCCAAATGAAAAACTGTTTTTT.

This chain links TRBV27 with TRBJ1-5; possible D gene TRBD1, 5 bases. The V end was cut by 10 bases, the J end by 0 bases, with 7 bases between. The CDR3 has 12 residues. The germline V gene has CDR1 MNHEY and CDR2 SMNVEV (reference sequence). This CDR3 is CATGASNQPQHF. DNA for the CDR3: TGTGCCACCGGGGCTAGCAATCAGCCCCAGCATTTT.

The chain combines TRBV2 with TRBJ1-2; a possible D gene is TRBD1 (5 bases). The CDR3 consists of 15 residues. CDR1 and CDR2 (germline): SNHLY, FYNNEI. V was cut by 6 bases and J by 8 bases, with 22 bases left in between. The CDR3 nucleotides are TGTGCCAGCAGGGACACGCTGGCCCGGAGGAGCGGCTACACCTTC. Translating gives CASRDTLARRSGYTF.

The chain employs TRBV9 and TRBJ1-5, with D uncertain. V dropped 0 bases and J dropped 0 bases, with 10 bases sitting between them. The CDR3 sequence is 16 residues long. Germline lookup yields CDR1 SGDLS and CDR2 YYNGEE. This CDR3 is CASSVEYSHSNQPQHF. The CDR3 DNA reads TGTGCCAGCAGCGTAGAATACAGTCATAGCAATCAGCCCCAGCATTTT.

This clone appeared once. The chain recombines TRBV15 with TRBJ1-4, with D tentatively TRBD1 (5 bases). Trimming pared 0 bases from V and 4 bases from J, leaving 9 bases between. The CDR3 contains 15 residues. Germline CDR1 is LNHNV and CDR2 is YYDKDF (reference sequence). CDR3 nucleotide sequence: TGTGCCACCAGCAGAGATCGGGGGATTAATGAAAAACTGTTTTTT. Amino acids: CATSRDRGINEKLFF. Full variable domain (missing parts from reference TRBV15 and TRBJ1-4): DAMVIQNPRYQVTQFGKPVTLSCSQTLNHNVMYWYQQKSSQAPKLLFHYYDKDFNNEADTPDNFQSRRPNTSFCFLDIRSPGLGDTAMYLCATSRDRGINEKLFFGSGTQLSVL.

The V call is TRBV9, the J call TRBJ2-1; 8 bases map to TRBD2. This CDR3 is built from 16 residues. The J segment lost 6 bases and the V segment lost 4 bases, leaving 12 bases of the junction unmatched. The V gene's germline CDR1 is SGDLS and CDR2 YYNGEE. CDR3 sequence: CASSFHPGGPINEQFF. The CDR3 nucleotides read TGTGCCAGCAGCTTCCACCCGGGAGGGCCGATCAATGAGCAGTTCTTC. Full variable domain (rest looked up from reference TRBV9 and TRBJ2-1): DSGVTQTPKHLITATGQRVTLRCSPRSGDLSVYWYQQSLDQGLQFLIQYYNGEERAKGNILERFSAQQFPDLHSELNLSSLELGDSALYFCASSFHPGGPINEQFFGPGTRLTVL.

The gene calls are TRBV19 and TRBJ2-3; D is perhaps TRBD2 (6 bases). Germline lookup yields CDR1 LNHDA and CDR2 SQIVND (reference sequence). The V and J ends lost 4 bases and 0 bases respectively, with 14 bases between them. The CDR3 spans 16 residues. The DNA for the CDR3 is TGTGCCAGTAGTACAAGAGCGGGCCCTAGCACAGATACGCAGTATTTT. Translation gives CASSTRAGPSTDTQYF.

This chain uses TRBV15 with TRBJ1-2; 7 nucleotides align to TRBD1. CDR1 and CDR2 from the germline V gene are LNHNV and YYDKDF (reference sequence). This CDR3 region has 19 residues. Trimming removed 0 bases from V and 0 bases from J; junction bases left unmatched: 13. This chain's CDR3 is CATSRDRGQENPSNYGYTF. In DNA form, the CDR3 reads TGTGCCACCAGCAGAGATCGCGGACAGGAGAACCCCTCTAACTATGGCTACACCTTC.